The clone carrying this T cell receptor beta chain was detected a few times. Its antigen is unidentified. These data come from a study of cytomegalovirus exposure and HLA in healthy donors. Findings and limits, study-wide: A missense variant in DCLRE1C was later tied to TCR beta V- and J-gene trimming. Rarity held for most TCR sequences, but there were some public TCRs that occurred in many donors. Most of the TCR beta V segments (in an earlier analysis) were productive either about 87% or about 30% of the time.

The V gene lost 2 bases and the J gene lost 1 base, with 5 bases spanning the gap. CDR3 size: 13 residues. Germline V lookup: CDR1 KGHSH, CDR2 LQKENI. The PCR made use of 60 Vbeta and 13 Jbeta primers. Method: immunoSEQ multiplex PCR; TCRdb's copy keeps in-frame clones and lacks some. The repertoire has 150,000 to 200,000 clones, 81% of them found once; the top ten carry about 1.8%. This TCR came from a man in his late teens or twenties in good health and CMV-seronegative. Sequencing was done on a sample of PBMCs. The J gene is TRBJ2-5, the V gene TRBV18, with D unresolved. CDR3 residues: CASSPGTQETQYF. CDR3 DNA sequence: TGTGCCAGCTCACCAGGCACCCAAGAGACCCAGTACTTC.